These T cell receptor beta chains were read from a single sample in a study of blood T cell repertoires in COVID-19. Sequenced by immunoSEQ multiplex PCR; TCRdb stores in-frame clones only, minus some. Of roughly 200,000 clones listed, around nine tenths are singletons. Input material: PBMCs or T cells enriched from blood (not recorded which). The receptors originated from a young man in a cohort exposed to, infected with or recovered from COVID-19 (not recorded which). The CDR3 runs from the conserved cysteine through the conserved F or W. The order of the fields is D gene, J gene, V gene, CDR3 protein. A D gene is named only where the DNA matches it firmly.

TRBD2	TRBJ2-1	TRBV27	CASSLSSGSSFRNEQFF
-	TRBJ1-2	TRBV4-3	CASSQDRTSNYGYTF
-	TRBJ2-5	TRBV19	CASRIGQTEQETQYF
-	TRBJ1-4	TRBV6-5	CASSNSGLNEKLFF
TRBD2	TRBJ2-3	TRBV7-3	CASSKGLAGGDTQYF
TRBD1	TRBJ1-2	TRBV28	CASRVTGTGRSYTF
-	TRBJ2-7	TRBV6-5	CASRVGGGYEQYF
TRBD2	TRBJ2-1	TRBV11-2	CASSSLAGASSYNEQFF
-	TRBJ1-3	TRBV28	CASSLVDDSSGNTIYF
TRBD2	TRBJ2-3	TRBV6-2/TRBV6-3	CASSSGLAVTDTQYF
-	TRBJ1-4	TRBV28	CASSWPTNEKLFF
TRBD2	TRBJ2-3	TRBV27	CASSLAAGLTDTQYF
-	TRBJ1-6	TRBV5-1	CASSLAPDRKASPLHF
-	TRBJ2-5	TRBV3-1/TRBV3-2	CASSQGMGGEYQETQYF
TRBD1	TRBJ1-1	TRBV28	CASRTSGGEAFF
-	TRBJ1-3	TRBV3-1/TRBV3-2	CASRLRAGANTIYF
TRBD1	TRBJ1-1	TRBV5-1	CASSFLRTGGTEAFF
-	TRBJ1-2	TRBV5-1	CASSPPGGWYGYTF
TRBD1	TRBJ1-1	TRBV28	CASRDRVDTEAFF
-	TRBJ2-7	TRBV5-1	CASSYTIQSYEQYF
TRBD2	TRBJ2-7	TRBV3-1/TRBV3-2	CASSQREAYEQYF
TRBD1	TRBJ1-2	TRBV10-3	CAISVEDRGLFNYGYTF
TRBD1	TRBJ2-1	TRBV7-6	CASSLHRGAEVAAEQFF
-	TRBJ1-1	TRBV7-9	CASAGAEAFF
TRBD1	TRBJ1-1	TRBV6-2/TRBV6-3	CASSDHRGGLF
-	TRBJ1-5	TRBV5-4	CASSLVSGFYNQPQHF
TRBD2	TRBJ2-5	TRBV11-3	CASSLGRELQETQYF
-	TRBJ2-7	TRBV19	CASSIAVNSYEQYF
-	TRBJ1-3	TRBV5-5	CASSSRLTAGNTIYF
-	TRBJ1-2	TRBV27	CASRVQGGGYGYTF
TRBD1	TRBJ1-5	TRBV28	CASSRGTGPNQPQHF
TRBD1	TRBJ1-1	TRBV19	CASSRGTAEAFF
TRBD1	TRBJ1-1	TRBV7-3	CASSPGTGGLENTEAFF
TRBD1	TRBJ2-1	TRBV6-5	CASRQGGNNEQFF
-	TRBJ1-6	TRBV7-9	CASSLPGPTGGPLHF
TRBD2	TRBJ2-1	TRBV5-1	CASSGTSADNEQFF
-	TRBJ2-5	TRBV29-1	CSARTAPGTQYF
-	TRBJ1-2	TRBV19	CASSITVLNYGYTF
TRBD2	TRBJ2-1	TRBV2	CASIPGLAGCFF
TRBD2	TRBJ2-3	TRBV2	CASSISGSSADTQYF
-	TRBJ2-7	TRBV11-3	CASSLTRTPRWEQYF
TRBD1	TRBJ1-1	TRBV19	CASSADRSGVNTEAFF
TRBD1	TRBJ1-1	TRBV2	CASSGQGHTEAFF
TRBD2	TRBJ2-5	TRBV20-1	CSASAAGGWETQYF
-	TRBJ2-3	TRBV7-2	CASSLIGGTDTQYF
TRBD1	TRBJ1-6	TRBV4-1	CASHQGQVRSYNSPLHF
-	TRBJ2-3	TRBV27	CASSLGFVGVTDTQYF
TRBD2	TRBJ2-1	TRBV7-2	CASSLLGGLAGVGDEQFF
TRBD1	TRBJ1-2	TRBV25-1	CASSGPPRGEGYTF
TRBD2	TRBJ2-3	TRBV28	CASVSKWREGRDTQYF
TRBD2	TRBJ2-1	TRBV7-3	CASSLPGLAGADNEQFF